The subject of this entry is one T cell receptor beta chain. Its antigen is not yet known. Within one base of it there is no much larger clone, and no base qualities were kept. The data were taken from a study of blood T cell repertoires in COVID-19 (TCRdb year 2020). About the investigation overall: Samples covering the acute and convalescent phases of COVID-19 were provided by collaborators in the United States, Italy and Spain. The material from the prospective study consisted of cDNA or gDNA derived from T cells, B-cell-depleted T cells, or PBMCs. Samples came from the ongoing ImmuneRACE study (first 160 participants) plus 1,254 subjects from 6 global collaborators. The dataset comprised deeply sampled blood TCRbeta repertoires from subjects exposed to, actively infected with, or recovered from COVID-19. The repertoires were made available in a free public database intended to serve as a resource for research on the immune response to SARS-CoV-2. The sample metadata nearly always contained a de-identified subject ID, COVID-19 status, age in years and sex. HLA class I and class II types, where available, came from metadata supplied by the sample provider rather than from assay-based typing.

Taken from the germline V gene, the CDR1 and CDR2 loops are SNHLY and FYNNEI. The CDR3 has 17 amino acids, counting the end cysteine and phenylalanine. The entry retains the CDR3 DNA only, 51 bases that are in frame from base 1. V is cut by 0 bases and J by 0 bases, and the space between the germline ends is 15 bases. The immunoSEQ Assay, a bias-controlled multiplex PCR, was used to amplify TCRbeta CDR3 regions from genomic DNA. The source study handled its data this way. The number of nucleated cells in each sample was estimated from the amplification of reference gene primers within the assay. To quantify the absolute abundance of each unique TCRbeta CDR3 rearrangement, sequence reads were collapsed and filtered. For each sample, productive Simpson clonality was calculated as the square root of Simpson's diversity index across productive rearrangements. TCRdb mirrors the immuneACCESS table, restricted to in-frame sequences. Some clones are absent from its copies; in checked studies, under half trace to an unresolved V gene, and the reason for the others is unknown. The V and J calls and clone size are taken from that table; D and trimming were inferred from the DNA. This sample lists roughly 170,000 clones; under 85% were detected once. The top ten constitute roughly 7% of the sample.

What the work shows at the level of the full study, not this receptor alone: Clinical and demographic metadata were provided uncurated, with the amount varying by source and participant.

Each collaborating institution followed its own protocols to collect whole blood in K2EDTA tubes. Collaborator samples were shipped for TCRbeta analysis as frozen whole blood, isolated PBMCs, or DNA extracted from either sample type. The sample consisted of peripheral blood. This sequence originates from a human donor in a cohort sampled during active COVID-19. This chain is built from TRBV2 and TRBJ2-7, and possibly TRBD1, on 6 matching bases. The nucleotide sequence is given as TGTGCCAGCAGTGAAGCGCTTCAAGGGACACCCTCCTACGAGCAGTACTTC. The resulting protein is CASSEALQGTPSYEQYF. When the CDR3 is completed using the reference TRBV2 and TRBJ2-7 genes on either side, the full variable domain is EPEVTQTPSHQVTQMGQEVILRCVPISNHLYFYWYRQILGQKVEFLVSFYNNEISEKSEIFDDQFSVERPDGSNFTLKIRSTKLEDSAMYFCASSEALQGTPSYEQYFGPGTRLTVT.